This T cell receptor beta chain was profiled in a study of beta chain features in type 1 diabetes. General study findings and limits: Since sequencing was performed on cDNA, cells with high TCR expression could be over-represented.

This CDR3 comprises 16 residues. Germline V gene lookup returns CDR1 LGHNA and CDR2 YSLEER. The ends lost 0 bases at V and 7 bases at J; junction bases unmatched: 8. As regards this clone: Its target is unknown.

Sequenced material consisted of expressed TCRB transcripts (all of the isolated RNA was reverse transcribed). Using immunoSEQ multiplex PCR, the repertoire was profiled, and TCRdb retains in-frame clones only, with some absent. This table holds 900,000 or so clones, 17% found once. The rearrangement joins TRBV4-3 to TRBJ2-1; 8 bases align to TRBD2. This receptor was obtained from a woman under 30 in good health. The sample consisted of naive CD4+ T cells from blood. The CDR3 region has the DNA TGCGCCAGCAGCCAAGAGGCGGGAGGACCGTATAATGAGCAGTTCTTC. This encodes CASSQEAGGPYNEQFF.